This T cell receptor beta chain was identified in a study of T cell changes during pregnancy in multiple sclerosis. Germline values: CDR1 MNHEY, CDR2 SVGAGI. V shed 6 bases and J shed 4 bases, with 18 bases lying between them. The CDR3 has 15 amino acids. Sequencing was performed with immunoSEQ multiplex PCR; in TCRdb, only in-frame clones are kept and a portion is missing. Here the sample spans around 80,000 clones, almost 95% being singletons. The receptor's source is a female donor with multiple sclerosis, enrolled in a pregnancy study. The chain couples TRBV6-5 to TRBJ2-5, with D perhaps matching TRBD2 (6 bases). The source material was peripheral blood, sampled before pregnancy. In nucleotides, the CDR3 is TGTGCCAGCAGCCAATCTAGGCGGCGGGGAGAGACCCAGTACTTC. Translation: CASSQSRRRGETQYF.